Listed here are 5 T cell receptor beta chains from one sample, sequenced in a study of graft-versus-host responses after intestinal transplantation. Their recognized antigens are unknown. Here immunoSEQ multiplex PCR was the method, and the copy in TCRdb shows in-frame clones only, minus some. The sample yields roughly 120,000 clones, 85% to 95% seen once. This specimen consisted of unstimulated CD4+ T cells sorted from spleen or lymph node cells, obtained before intestinal transplant. Receptors originate from a human donor who received an intestinal transplant.

This chain links TRBV7-9 with TRBJ1-2; a weak D match, TRBD1 (6 bases). Trimming removed 0 bases at V and 8 bases at J, with 13 bases between. This CDR3 contains 14 residues. Germline lookup yields CDR1 SEHNR and CDR2 FQNEAQ (reference sequence). CDR3 in DNA: TGTGCCAGCAGCTTAGCATTCCAGGGGAGCGGCTACACCTTC. Its translation: CASSLAFQGSGYTF.

The chain carries TRBV28 and TRBJ1-1; TRBD1 agrees at 8 bases. Germline V lookup: CDR1 MDHEN, CDR2 SYDVKM. The CDR3 is 17 amino acids. V gave up 4 bases and J gave up 4 bases; unmatched junction bases: 14. CDR3 residues: CASSSGGLRQGFTEAFF. The CDR3 coding sequence is TGTGCCAGCAGTTCTGGGGGACTCCGACAGGGGTTCACTGAAGCTTTCTTT.

This chain uses TRBV6-5 with TRBJ1-1; TRBD1 is a possible D gene (5 bases). This CDR3 contains 15 residues. Germline-derived CDR1 and CDR2 are MNHEY and SVGAGI. V shed 1 base and J shed 9 bases, with 18 bases lying between them. CDR3 DNA sequence: TGTGCCAGCAGTTACTGGGGCAGAACGGTTGGCAAAGCTTTCTTT. This sequence encodes CASSYWGRTVGKAFF.

This sequence joins TRBV7-2 and TRBJ1-1; D unclear. This CDR3 has 13 residues. The germline V gene encodes CDR1 SGHTA and CDR2 FQGNSA. V was pared by 0 bases and J by 7 bases, with 9 bases between. CDR3 in amino acids: CASSLAVESEAFF. The DNA of the CDR3 is TGTGCCAGCAGCTTAGCTGTCGAAAGTGAAGCTTTCTTT.

V gene TRBV9 combines with J gene TRBJ2-1; D is unclear. The length of the CDR3 is 11 residues. Trimming took off 0 bases at V and 7 bases at J, with 2 bases between the two ends. The V gene's germline CDR1 is SGDLS and CDR2 YYNGEE. The CDR3 DNA reads as TGTGCCAGCAGCGTAGCGAATGAGCAGTTCTTC. Protein: CASSVANEQFF. The variable domain in full, with the rest retrieved from reference TRBV9 and TRBJ2-1, is DSGVTQTPKHLITATGQRVTLRCSPRSGDLSVYWYQQSLDQGLQFLIQYYNGEERAKGNILERFSAQQFPDLHSELNLSSLELGDSALYFCASSVANEQFFGPGTRLTVL.